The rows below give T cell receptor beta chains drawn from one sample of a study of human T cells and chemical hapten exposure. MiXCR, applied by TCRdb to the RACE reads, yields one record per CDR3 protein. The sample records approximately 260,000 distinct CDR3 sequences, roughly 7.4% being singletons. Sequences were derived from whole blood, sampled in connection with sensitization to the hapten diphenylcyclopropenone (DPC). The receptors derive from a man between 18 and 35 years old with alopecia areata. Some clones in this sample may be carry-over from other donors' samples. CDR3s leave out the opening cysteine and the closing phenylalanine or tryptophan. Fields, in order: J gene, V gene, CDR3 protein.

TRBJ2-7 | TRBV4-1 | ASSQVDRSPFYEQY
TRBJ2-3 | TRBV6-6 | ASSLGTSGGIDTQY
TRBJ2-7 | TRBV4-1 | ASSQVTAGIITYEQY
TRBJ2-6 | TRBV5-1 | ASSLDNYQSSGANVLT
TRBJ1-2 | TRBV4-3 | ASSQGQRSDGYT
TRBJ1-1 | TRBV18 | ASSQGTGRETEAF
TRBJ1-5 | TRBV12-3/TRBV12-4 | ASSRNSNQPQH
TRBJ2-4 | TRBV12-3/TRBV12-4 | ASRDLQNIQY
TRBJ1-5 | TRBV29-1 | SVVGGPGEPQH
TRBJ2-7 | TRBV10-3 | AISELEAYEQY
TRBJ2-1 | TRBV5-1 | ASRPTSGGYNEQF
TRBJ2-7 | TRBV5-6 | ASSLGTSNVNEQY
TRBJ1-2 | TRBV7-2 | ASSSGGVLNYGYT
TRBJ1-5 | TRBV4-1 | ASSQDNWQPQH
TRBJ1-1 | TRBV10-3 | AISVRADTEAF
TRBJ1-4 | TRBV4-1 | ASSLLGSNEKLF